The entry that follows covers one TCR beta chain sequence. What it binds is not known. Patients sequenced had flow cytometry evidence of CD8+CD57+ cell expansion. Germline-derived CDR1 and CDR2 are LNHNV and YYDKDF (reference sequence). The V gene lost 0 bases and the J gene lost 8 bases, with 11 bases spanning the gap. The CDR3 spans 14 residues. Template material for TCR beta VDJ and CDR3 profiling consisted of genomic DNA. From the reads, TCRdb called clonotypes with MiXCR, one entry per CDR3 protein. The sample yields 200,000 to 250,000 distinct CDR3 sequences, about 62% seen once. These data originate in a study of CD8+CD57+ T cells in acquired aplastic anemia. Study-level points and caveats: Patients showed no significant difference from controls in CD8+ Simpson's diversity.

This receptor was obtained from a human donor with aplastic anemia. Sequencing was done on a sample of sorted CD4+, CD8+, or CD8+CD57+ T cells (not recorded which) from PBMCs. V usage is TRBV15 and J usage is TRBJ2-1, with D possibly matching TRBD2 (5 bases). As DNA, the CDR3 is TGTGCCACCAGCAGAGAGATTAGTAGCGATGAGCAGTTCTTC. Encoded protein: CATSREISSDEQFF.